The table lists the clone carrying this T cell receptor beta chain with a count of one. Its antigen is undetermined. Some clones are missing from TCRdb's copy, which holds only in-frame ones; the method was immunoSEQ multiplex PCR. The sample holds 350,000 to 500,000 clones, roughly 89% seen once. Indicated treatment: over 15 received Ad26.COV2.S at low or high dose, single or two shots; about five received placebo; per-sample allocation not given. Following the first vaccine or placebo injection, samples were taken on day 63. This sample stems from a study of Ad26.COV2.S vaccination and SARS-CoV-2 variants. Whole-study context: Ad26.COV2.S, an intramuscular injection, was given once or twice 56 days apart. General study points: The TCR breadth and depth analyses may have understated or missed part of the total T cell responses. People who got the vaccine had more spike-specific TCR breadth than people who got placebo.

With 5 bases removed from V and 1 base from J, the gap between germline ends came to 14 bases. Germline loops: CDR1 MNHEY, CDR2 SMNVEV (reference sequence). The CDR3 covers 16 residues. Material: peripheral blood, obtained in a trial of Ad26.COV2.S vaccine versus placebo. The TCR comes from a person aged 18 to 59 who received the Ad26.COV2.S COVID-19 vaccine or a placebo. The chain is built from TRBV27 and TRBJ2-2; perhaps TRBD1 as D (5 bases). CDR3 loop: CASSPSDMVNTGELFF. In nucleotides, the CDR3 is TGTGCCAGCAGTCCCTCGGACATGGTGAACACCGGGGAGCTGTTTTTT.